The clone carrying this T cell receptor beta chain was detected only a few times. Its matching antigen is unknown. V was clipped by 5 bases and J by 7 bases; unmatched bases: 5. CDR1 is MNHEY and CDR2 is SVGAGI in the germline V gene. The CDR3 runs to 13 residues. A multiplex PCR was run with 60 Vbeta primers and 13 Jbeta primers. Only in-frame clones appear in the TCRdb table, and some are missing; sequencing was by immunoSEQ multiplex PCR. The sample records fewer than 200,000 clones, approximately 77% being singletons. The data were obtained in a study of cytomegalovirus exposure and HLA in healthy donors. The overall study: Early released data comprised 80 million to 90 million unique TCRs from HLA-typed donors.

Study conclusions and caveats: Per published accounts, TCR beta sequences correctly predicted the HLA-A and HLA-B alleles of most subjects. A later analysis appeared to link common viral pathogens to several of the most significant clusters.

The TCR originated in a man between 35 and 55 years old in good health and CMV-seropositive. Sequenced material: PBMCs. The chain carries TRBV6-5 and TRBJ1-5; 7 nucleotides line up with TRBD1. The CDR3 bases are TGTGCCAGCAGTCGCACAGGGGACCAGCCCCAGCATTTT. It is translated as CASSRTGDQPQHF.